The 25 T cell receptor beta chains below come from one sample, sequenced in a study of regulatory T cells in long-lasting Graves disease. Libraries of TCR beta came from iRepertoire HTBI primers plus Arm-PCR of CDR3 regions. TCRdb passed the multiplex PCR reads through MiXCR, listing each CDR3 protein once. The top ten hold around 13% of the sample, which has about 460,000 distinct CDR3 sequences, roughly 22% seen once. The time point was: persistent/refractory GD, antithyroid drugs over 5 years with positive TRAb. Isolated PBMC RNA provided the starting material for the TCR library. The sample was peripheral blood mononuclear cells (PBMCs), taken when the disease was refractory, from a patient treated with antithyroid drugs. The receptors derive from a female donor with Graves disease.

This clonotype showed up just a few times. The chain employs TRBV12-3 or TRBV12-4 and TRBJ1-3, with 8 bases identical to TRBD1. This CDR3 spans 15 amino acids. The V segment lost 6 bases and the J segment 4 bases; nucleotides outside the gene matches: 8. CDR3 sequence reads: CASSWDRQVGNTIYF. The CDR3 coding sequence is TGTGCCAGCAGCTGGGACAGGCAGGTCGGAAACACCATATATTTT.

This clonotype was detected only a few times. The V gene is TRBV12-3 or TRBV12-4, the J gene TRBJ2-7; tentative D call: TRBD2 (6 bases). Trimming shortened V by 7 bases and J by 2 bases, and 15 bases separated the two germline ends. The CDR3 totals 14 residues. The CDR3: CASTDGGGTYEQYF. DNA of the CDR3: TGTGCCAGCACCGATGGGGGAGGAACCTACGAGCAGTACTTC.

V usage is TRBV7-9 and J usage is TRBJ2-7, with TRBD1 identical over 7 bases. Trimming removed 0 bases from V and 4 bases from J; junction bases left unmatched: 9. The CDR3 length is 16 residues. Germline V lookup: CDR1 SEHNR, CDR2 FQNEAQ (reference sequence). In DNA, the CDR3 is TGTGCCAGCAGCTTAGCGAGAGGGGACAGATTTTACGAGCAGTACTTC. Amino acids: CASSLARGDRFYEQYF.

V usage is TRBV20-1 and J usage is TRBJ1-2; no firm D call. The CDR3 covers 16 residues. Looked up from germline, CDR1 is DFQATT and CDR2 is SNEGSKA (reference sequence). V lost 0 bases and J 0 bases, leaving 14 bases between the germline ends. The CDR3 region has the DNA TGCAGTGCTAGAGATCCGATGGGCATTACTAACTATGGCTACACCTTC. It codes for CSARDPMGITNYGYTF.

The chain joins TRBV5-1 to TRBJ2-5; D gene uncertain. The V gene's germline CDR1 is SGHRS and CDR2 YFSETQ. The CDR3 runs to 13 residues. V lost 5 bases and J 1 base, leaving 9 bases between the germline ends. This chain's CDR3 is CASSAAAQETQYF. The CDR3 nucleotides read TGCGCCAGCAGTGCGGCAGCCCAAGAGACCCAGTACTTC.

This clonotype was seen more than once but under ten times. The junction does not match germline at one end; this may be a read error. This chain connects TRBV28 to TRBJ1-3, with 7 nucleotides matching TRBD1. The CDR3 is made up of 12 amino acids. From germline, CDR1 is MDHEN and CDR2 SYDVKM. The CDR3 sequence is CASSFQYQGVDF. DNA for the CDR3: TGTGCCAGCAGTTTCCAATATCAGGGGGTAGATTTT.

A remark on this clonotype: This may come from a read error, since a much larger clone is one base off. V gene TRBV6-2 or TRBV6-3 combines with J gene TRBJ1-2; tentative D call: TRBD1 (6 bases). Germline lookup yields CDR1 MNHEY and CDR2 SVGEGT. V lost 5 bases and J 6 bases, leaving 19 bases between the germline ends. There are 15 residues in the CDR3. CDR3 DNA sequence: TGTGCCAGCAGTGATTCCTTGGCCAGGGGCGATGGCTACACCTTC. It is translated as CASSDSLARGDGYTF.

The chain recombines TRBV19 with TRBJ1-5; perhaps TRBD1 as D (6 bases). Germline V gene data show CDR1 as LNHDA and CDR2 as SQIVND (reference sequence). Deletions cut 7 bases from V and 7 bases from J, with 20 bases between. The CDR3 is 15 amino acids. In DNA form, the CDR3 reads TGTGCCAGTACCCCCCGGACAGAACTCGTGCAGCCCCAGCATTTT. Its translation: CASTPRTELVQPQHF.

This clonotype was detected only a few times. This chain uses TRBV7-3 with TRBJ2-7, with 8 bases that match TRBD2. The V gene's germline CDR1 is SGHTA and CDR2 FQGTGA. V dropped 6 bases and J dropped 7; count of bases not matched to a gene: 11. The CDR3 length is 14 residues. The CDR3 loop is CASSSGTRAGEQYF. The CDR3 nucleotides read TGTGCCAGCAGTAGCGGGACCCGGGCGGGGGAGCAGTACTTC.

The chain links TRBV20-1 to TRBJ2-7; no reliable D call. V was shortened by 6 bases and J by 2 bases, with 8 bases between the two germline ends. Germline loops: CDR1 DFQATT, CDR2 SNEGSKA (reference sequence). The CDR3 is 11 residues long. CDR3 nucleotide sequence: TGCAGTGCGGTCCAAACCTACGAGCAGTACTTC. As protein: CSAVQTYEQYF.

This chain joins TRBV20-1 and TRBJ2-4; D may match TRBD1 or TRBD2 (7 bases each). V shed 5 bases and J shed 8 bases, with 22 bases lying between them. CDR3 length equals 15 residues. CDR1 is DFQATT and CDR2 is SNEGSKA in the germline V gene (reference sequence). CDR3 sequence: CSAEGVQGGRDIQYF. The CDR3 nucleotides read TGCAGTGCTGAGGGCGTCCAGGGGGGGAGGGACATTCAGTACTTC.

The table lists this clonotype with many counts. The V call is TRBV19, the J call TRBJ1-2, with 10 bases fitting TRBD1. Germline lookup yields CDR1 LNHDA and CDR2 SQIVND (reference sequence). With V trimmed by 5 bases and J by 4 bases, 10 bases remained unmatched. The CDR3 consists of 16 residues. The CDR3 nucleotides read TGTGCCAGTAGTGACTTTCGACAGGGGGCAAGCTATGGCTACACCTTC. Its translation: CASSDFRQGASYGYTF.

As concerns this clonotype: A junction boundary mismatches the germline segment, possibly from a read error. The chain recombines TRBV12-3 or TRBV12-4 with TRBJ1-2; 11 bases map to TRBD1. This CDR3 has 16 amino acids. The DNA for the CDR3 is TGTGCCGGCAGTTTGAAGCAAAGGACAGGGGGCAATGGCTACACCTTC. It codes for CAGSLKQRTGGNGYTF.

This clonotype showed up just a few times. A read error is possible here, since a much larger clone lies one base away. The rearrangement joins TRBV6-2 or TRBV6-3 to TRBJ2-2; 9 bases are a match to TRBD1. Per the germline V gene, CDR1 is MNHEY and CDR2 is SVGEGT. The CDR3 runs to 16 residues. In DNA, the CDR3 is TGTGCCAGCAGTGATTCACAGGGGGCAGAGGACGGGGAGCTGTCTTTT. This translates into CASSDSQGAEDGELSF.

The chain couples TRBV6-9 to TRBJ2-1, with 10 bases matching TRBD2. Losses at the gene ends were 3 bases for V and 7 bases for J; bases not matched to a gene: 6. The CDR3 sequence is 15 residues long. Germline assignment: CDR1 MNHGY and CDR2 SVAAGI. CDR3 in amino acids: CASSYQLAGENEQFF. The CDR3 bases are TGTGCCAGCAGTTACCAGCTAGCGGGAGAAAATGAGCAGTTCTTC.

This chain joins TRBV9 and TRBJ1-5; 10 nucleotides align to TRBD1. This CDR3 has 16 residues. The germline gives CDR1 SGDLS, CDR2 YYNGEE. Trimming cost V 3 bases and J 3 bases; bases outside gene matches: 6. The CDR3 nucleotides are TGTGCCAGCAGCGAGGGGGACAGGGGATACAATCAGCCCCAGCATTTT. Encoded protein: CASSEGDRGYNQPQHF.

V usage is TRBV7-9 and J usage is TRBJ1-3, with D unresolved. V dropped 6 bases and J dropped 3 bases, with 6 bases sitting between them. Germline lookup yields CDR1 SEHNR and CDR2 FQNEAQ (reference sequence). The CDR3 contains 12 residues. The chain's CDR3 is CASSPGGNTIYF. CDR3 sequence (DNA): TGTGCCAGCAGTCCCGGTGGAAACACCATATATTTT.

This clonotype has a count of ten or more. The chain couples TRBV28 to TRBJ1-1; no clear D. Germline V gene data show CDR1 as MDHEN and CDR2 as SYDVKM. V was shortened by 5 bases and J by 2 bases, with 12 bases between the two germline ends. The CDR3 sequence is 14 residues long. Here the CDR3 reads CASSEEGFNTEAFF. As DNA, the CDR3 is TGTGCCAGCAGTGAGGAGGGATTTAACACTGAAGCTTTCTTT.

This clonotype has at least ten counts. The rearrangement joins TRBV7-2 to TRBJ2-2; D unclear. The CDR3 totals 14 residues. Trimming stripped 1 base from V and 5 bases from J, with 8 bases between. From germline, CDR1 is SGHTA and CDR2 FQGNSA. The CDR3 DNA reads TGTGCCAGCAGCTTAGTCTTCCGGACCGGGGAGCTGTTTTTT. Residues: CASSLVFRTGELFF.

The CDR3 here is CASSQGFYLAFF. The CDR3 DNA follows: TGTGCCAGCAGCCAGGGCTTCTATTTGGCTTTCTTT. V gene TRBV14 combines with J gene TRBJ1-1; D unclear. The CDR3 runs 12 residues. Germline-derived CDR1 and CDR2 are SGHDN and FVKESK. Trimming took off 3 bases at V and 11 bases at J, with 13 bases between the two ends.

This clonotype was seen more than once but under ten times. This sequence joins TRBV29-1 and TRBJ2-7; TRBD1 aligns across 9 bases. The CDR3 length is 17 residues. V shed 0 bases, J shed 5 bases, and the junction held 14 bases outside the gene matches. Germline V gene data show CDR1 as SQVTM and CDR2 as ANQGSEA. The CDR3 reads CSVEDPEGQGMSDEQYF. As DNA, the CDR3 is TGCAGCGTTGAAGATCCCGAGGGACAGGGCATGTCCGACGAGCAGTACTTC.

This clonotype was counted at least ten times. The CDR3 DNA reads TGTGCCAGACTAGTCGGCTACACCTTC. This codes for CARLVGYTF. The chain joins TRBV28 to TRBJ1-2; D remains ambiguous. The CDR3 spans 9 residues. Trimming cost V 9 bases and J 8 bases, with 7 bases left between them. Germline loops: CDR1 MDHEN, CDR2 SYDVKM.

V usage is TRBV6-1 and J usage is TRBJ1-1; 8 positions agree with TRBD1. The CDR3 sequence is 13 residues long. With V trimmed by 4 bases and J by 7 bases, 5 bases remained unmatched. Looked up from germline, CDR1 is MNHNS and CDR2 is SASEGT. The CDR3 sequence is CASSVRGQGEAFF. In nucleotides, the CDR3 is TGTGCCAGCAGTGTACGTGGACAGGGTGAAGCTTTCTTT.

Ten or more counts support this clonotype. This chain links TRBV20-1 with TRBJ2-5; perhaps TRBD2 as D (7 bases). The germline CDR1 and CDR2 sequences are DFQATT and SNEGSKA (reference sequence). V lost 5 bases to trimming and J lost 1 base, with 14 bases between them. The length of the CDR3 is 14 residues. CDR3 sequence: CSAYGGPFQETQYF. CDR3 DNA sequence: TGCAGTGCTTACGGGGGGCCGTTCCAAGAGACCCAGTACTTC.

The sample holds many counts of this clonotype. The chain recombines TRBV2 with TRBJ1-1, with no clear D. This CDR3 has 13 amino acids. Germline lookup yields CDR1 SNHLY and CDR2 FYNNEI. V lost 3 bases and J lost 1, with 6 bases in between. In DNA form, the CDR3 reads TGTGCCAGCAGTGACTCGAGGAACACTGAAGCTTTCTTT. Protein product: CASSDSRNTEAFF.